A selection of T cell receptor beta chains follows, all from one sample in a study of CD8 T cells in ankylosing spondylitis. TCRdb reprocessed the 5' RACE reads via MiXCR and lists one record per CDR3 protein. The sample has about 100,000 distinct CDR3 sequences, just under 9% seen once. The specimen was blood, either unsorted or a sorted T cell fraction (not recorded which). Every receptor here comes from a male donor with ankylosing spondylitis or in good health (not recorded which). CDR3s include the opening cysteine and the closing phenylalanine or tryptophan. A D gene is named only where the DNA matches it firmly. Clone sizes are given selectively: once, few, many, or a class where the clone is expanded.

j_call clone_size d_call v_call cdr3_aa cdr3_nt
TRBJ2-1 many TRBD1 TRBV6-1 CASSGQGAQNEQFF TGTGCCAGCAGTGGACAGGGGGCGCAAAATGAGCAGTTCTTC
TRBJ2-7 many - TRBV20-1 CSARDKGYEQYF TGCAGTGCTAGAGACAAAGGATACGAGCAGTACTTC
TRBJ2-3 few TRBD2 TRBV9 CASSPGGGSSTDTQYF TGTGCCAGCAGCCCCGGCGGGGGTTCGAGCACAGATACGCAGTATTTT
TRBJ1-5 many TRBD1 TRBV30 CAWRPTGGRDQPQHF TGTGCCTGGAGGCCGACAGGGGGCCGAGATCAGCCCCAGCATTTT
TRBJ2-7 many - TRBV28 CASSLFRGSSEQYF TGTGCCAGCAGTTTGTTTAGGGGTAGTTCCGAGCAGTACTTC
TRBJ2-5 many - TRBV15 CATSSGETQYF TGTGCCACCAGCAGCGGAGAGACCCAGTACTTC
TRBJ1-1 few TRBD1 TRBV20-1 CSARPDRGRVKAFF TGCAGTGCTAGGCCCGACAGGGGGCGAGTAAAAGCTTTCTTT
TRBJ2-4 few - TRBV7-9 CASSLREANIQYF TGTGCCAGCAGCTTGCGCGAGGCGAACATTCAGTACTTC
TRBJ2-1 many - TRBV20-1 CSAPGPMGNEQFF TGCAGTGCACCGGGCCCGATGGGCAATGAGCAGTTCTTC
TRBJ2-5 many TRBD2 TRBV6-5 CASSSLLADPLGETQYF TGTGCCAGCAGTTCCCTACTAGCGGATCCTCTTGGGGAGACCCAGTACTTC
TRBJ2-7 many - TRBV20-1 CSARDVRGTVSYEQYF TGCAGTGCTAGAGATGTTCGGGGGACAGTATCTTACGAGCAGTACTTC
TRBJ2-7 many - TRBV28 CASSLSGLNEQYF TGTGCCAGCAGTCTATCGGGACTGAACGAGCAGTACTTC
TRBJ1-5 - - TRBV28 CASSWLKGPAGDQPQHF TGTGCCAGCAGTTGGTTGAAGGGCCCCGCCGGGGATCAGCCCCAGCATTTT
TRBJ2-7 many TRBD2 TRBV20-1 CSARRGGSAYEQYF TGCAGTGCTAGGCGGGGGGGTTCCGCCTACGAGCAGTACTTC
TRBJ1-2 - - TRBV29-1 CSVEDRGDYGYTF TGCAGCGTTGAAGACAGGGGCGACTATGGCTACACCTTC
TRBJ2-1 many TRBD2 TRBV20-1 CSARGTSGVYNEQFF TGCAGTGCTAGAGGAACTAGCGGGGTTTACAATGAGCAGTTCTTC
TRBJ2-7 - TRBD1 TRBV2 CASTLGAGGHYEQYF TGTGCCAGCACTCTAGGGGCAGGGGGTCATTACGAGCAGTACTTC
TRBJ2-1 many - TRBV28 CASSLGRTSTEQFF TGTGCCAGCAGTTTAGGTCGGACCTCCACTGAGCAGTTCTTC
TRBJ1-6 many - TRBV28 CASSRERNSPLHF TGTGCCAGCAGTAGAGAGAGGAATTCACCCCTCCACTTT
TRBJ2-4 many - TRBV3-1 CASSQDVLVQYF TGTGCCAGCAGCCAAGATGTTCTCGTTCAGTACTTC
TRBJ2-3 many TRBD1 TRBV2 CASTMGTGSTDTQYF TGTGCCAGCACCATGGGGACAGGGAGCACAGATACGCAGTATTTT
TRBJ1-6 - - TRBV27 CASSSGPKLYNSPLHF TGTGCCAGCAGTTCGGGACCGAAGCTCTATAATTCACCCCTCCACTTT
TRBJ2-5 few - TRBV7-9 CASSSRVRGETQYF TGTGCCAGCAGCTCGAGAGTGCGGGGTGAGACCCAGTACTTC
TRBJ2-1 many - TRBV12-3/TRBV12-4 CASSFVSWEVDEQFF TGTGCCAGCAGTTTTGTTAGCTGGGAGGTCGATGAGCAGTTCTTC
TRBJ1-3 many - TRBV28 CASSFFRNTIYF TGTGCCAGCAGTTTTTTTAGAAACACCATATATTTT
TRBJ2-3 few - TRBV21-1 CASSPRSEDSGGPRISTDTQYF TGTGCCAGCAGCCCCCGCAGTGAAGATAGCGGGGGACCCCGGATTAGCACAGATACGCAGTATTTT
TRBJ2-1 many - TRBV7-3 CASSLMGKTAANNEQFF TGTGCCAGCAGCTTAATGGGGAAAACAGCGGCAAACAATGAGCAGTTCTTC
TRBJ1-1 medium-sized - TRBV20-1 CSARDFAGVTEAFF TGCAGTGCTAGAGATTTTGCGGGGGTCACTGAAGCTTTCTTT
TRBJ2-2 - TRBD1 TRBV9 CASSVPAGTGDDTGELFF TGTGCCAGCAGCGTCCCGGCAGGGACAGGGGACGACACCGGGGAGCTGTTTTTT
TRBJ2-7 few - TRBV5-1 CASSFFADTGPGEQYF TGCGCCAGCAGCTTTTTCGCTGATACAGGGCCCGGCGAGCAGTACTTC
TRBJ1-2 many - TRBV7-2 CASSGGVRGSGIF TGTGCCAGCAGCGGCGGAGTACGAGGGAGCGGGATTTTC
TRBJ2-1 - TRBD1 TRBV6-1 CASSGGFTGTGGLNEQFF TGTGCCAGCAGCGGCGGCTTCACCGGGACAGGGGGTTTGAATGAGCAGTTCTTC
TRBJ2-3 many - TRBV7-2 CASSLGLPMDTQYF TGTGCCAGCAGCTTGGGACTCCCTATGGATACGCAGTATTTT
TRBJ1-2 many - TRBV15 CATSHGGGTTNYGYTF TGTGCCACCAGCCACGGGGGGGGAACGACTAACTATGGCTACACCTTC
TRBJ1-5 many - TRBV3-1 CASSLTTDQPQHF TGTGCCAGCAGCCTTACGACAGATCAGCCCCAGCATTTT
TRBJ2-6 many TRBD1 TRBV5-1 CASSLAGQGALRSGANVLTF TGCGCCAGCAGCTTGGCGGGACAGGGGGCGCTCCGCTCTGGGGCCAACGTCCTGACTTTC
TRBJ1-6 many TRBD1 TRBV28 CASSLLGQGAGSPLHF TGTGCCAGCAGTTTATTAGGACAGGGGGCAGGTTCACCCCTCCACTTT